These 10 T cell receptor beta chains were sequenced from one sample in a study of shared clonotypes between healthy human individuals. TCRdb keeps only in-frame clones here, not all; method: immunoSEQ multiplex PCR. Of millions of clones listed, more than 85% are singletons. The sample taken for sequencing was naive CD4+ T cells from PBMCs. As to subset: CD45RA+ positively selected. Source of these receptors: a man aged 18-30 years in good health. Some clones in this sample may be carry-over from other donors' samples.

V gene TRBV4-1 combines with J gene TRBJ2-2; D gene ambiguous. The V gene lost 0 bases and the J gene lost 5 bases, with 7 bases spanning the gap. This CDR3 region has 14 residues. Germline V gene sequence: CDR1 MGHRA, CDR2 YSYEKL. CDR3 bases: TGCGCCAGCAGCCAAGATTTAAGAACCGGGGAGCTGTTTTTT. Protein: CASSQDLRTGELFF.

Only one count was recorded for this clone. This chain uses TRBV20-1 with TRBJ2-7; D is undetermined. The V end lost 5 bases, the J end lost 7 bases, and 9 bases lay between the germline ends. Germline lookup yields CDR1 DFQATT and CDR2 SNEGSKA (reference sequence). The CDR3 is made up of 10 amino acids. CDR3 bases: TGCAGTGCTGGGCCCGGGGAGCAGTACTTC. Its translation is CSAGPGEQYF.

This rearrangement joins TRBV27 to TRBJ2-2; 10 nucleotides align to TRBD2. This CDR3 is built from 16 residues. Germline V gene lookup returns CDR1 MNHEY and CDR2 SMNVEV (reference sequence). V was pared by 6 bases and J by 4 bases, with 8 bases of the junction left unmatched. The CDR3 DNA follows: TGTGCCAGCAGGCCGGTGAGCGGGAGGGGCACCGGGGAGCTGTTTTTT. It codes for CASRPVSGRGTGELFF.

The chain uses TRBV5-1 and TRBJ2-1; D call uncertain. CDR1 and CDR2 from the germline V gene are SGHRS and YFSETQ. The CDR3 is 15 residues long. The V end was cut by 0 bases, the J end by 6 bases, with 13 bases between. The CDR3 nucleotides are TGCGCCAGCAGCTTGGCCGTCTCGCTGGGCAATGAGCAGTTCTTC. It yields the protein CASSLAVSLGNEQFF.

The rearrangement links TRBV28 to TRBJ1-2; 9 nucleotides agree with TRBD1. This CDR3 contains 15 residues. Germline lookup yields CDR1 MDHEN and CDR2 SYDVKM. V lost 6 bases, J lost 4 bases, and 9 bases stayed unmatched. The CDR3 sequence is CASRPLTGGFYGYTF. In DNA, the CDR3 is TGTGCCAGCAGGCCTCTGACAGGGGGGTTCTATGGCTACACCTTC.

V and J are TRBV14 and TRBJ2-5, with a possible D match to TRBD2 (5 bases). The CDR3 loop spans 14 amino acids. Deletions cut 6 bases from V and 2 bases from J, with 13 bases between. CDR1 is SGHDN, CDR2 FVKESK, per germline. The CDR3 reads CASRPNTRQETQYF. In DNA, the CDR3 is TGTGCCAGCAGACCAAATACTAGACAAGAGACCCAGTACTTC. The entire variable domain, with the rest obtained from reference TRBV14 and TRBJ2-5, is as follows: EAGVTQFPSHSVIEKGQTVTLRCDPISGHDNLYWYRRVMGKEIKFLLHFVKESKQDESGMPNNRFLAERTGGTYSTLKVQPAELEDSGVYFCASRPNTRQETQYFGPGTRLLVL.

Details on this clone: Other DNA sequences from this sample encode an identical CDR3 as well. The CDR3 DNA reads TGCGCCAGCAGCTTGGACCGTTACTCTGGAAACACCATATATTTT. Its protein is CASSLDRYSGNTIYF. V usage is TRBV5-1 and J usage is TRBJ1-3; D is ambiguous. V dropped 0 bases and J dropped 0 bases, with 7 bases sitting between them. Germline V CDR1 and CDR2: SGHRS, YFSETQ. There are 15 residues in the CDR3.

Here the CDR3 DNA reads TGTGCCAGCGAAGCCACAGGGGAGAAGCTGTTCTTC. As protein: CASEATGEKLFF. V usage is TRBV6-6 and J usage is TRBJ2-1, with 7 bases lining up with TRBD1. The CDR3 length is 12 residues. The trim removed 8 bases at V and 15 bases at J, leaving 13 bases unmatched. Germline V gives CDR1 MNHNY, CDR2 SVGAGI (reference sequence).

This clone was seen a single time. J is TRBJ2-1 and V is TRBV28; 8 nucleotides line up with TRBD1. V lost 3 bases to trimming and J lost 5 bases; unmatched junction nucleotides: 12. Germline V gene lookup returns CDR1 MDHEN and CDR2 SYDVKM. The CDR3 extends over 17 amino acids. The CDR3 DNA sequence: TGTGCCAGCAGTTTGGGACAGGACGTTCCCAGACACAATGAGCAGTTCTTC. This translates into CASSLGQDVPRHNEQFF. Combining the CDR3 with reference TRBV28 and TRBJ2-1 gives the whole variable domain DVKVTQSSRYLVKRTGEKVFLECVQDMDHENMFWYRQDPGLGLRLIYFSYDVKMKEKGDIPEGYSVSREKKERFSLILESASTNQTSMYLCASSLGQDVPRHNEQFFGPGTRLTVL.

This clone has a single count. J is TRBJ2-3 and V is TRBV7-9, with a possible D match to TRBD2 (6 bases). The CDR3 totals 16 residues. V lost 4 bases and J 2 bases, leaving 16 bases between the germline ends. CDR1 is SEHNR and CDR2 is FQNEAQ in the germline V gene (reference sequence). CDR3 bases: TGTGCCAGCAGCTCCGGTGTTAGCGGTATCACAGATACGCAGTATTTT. Its protein product is CASSSGVSGITDTQYF.